This T cell receptor (beta chain) was sequenced in a study of blood T cell repertoires in COVID-19. The table came from immunoSEQ multiplex PCR; TCRdb's copy has only in-frame clones and leaves some out. The sample has approximately 400,000 clones, more than 70% seen once. CDR3 length: 18 residues. Germline CDR1 DFQATT, CDR2 SNEGSKA (reference sequence). Trimming took 3 bases from V and 4 from J; bases not matched to a gene: 18. Those enrolled, adults aged roughly 18 to 90 years, came from 20 to 25 US areas. Participant reports of clinical history set cohort assignment. Recovered status applied to Cohort 3 donors who had two consecutive negative PCRs. It also applied to those with clearance or with symptom resolution.

The gene calls are TRBV20-1 and TRBJ1-2, with TRBD1 matching 9 bases. Material for sequencing was PBMCs or T cells enriched from blood (not recorded which). The clonotype comes from a woman between 18 and 30 years old who had recovered from COVID-19. The CDR3 sequence: CSASLGYRTGVITYGYTF. In DNA, the CDR3 is TGCAGTGCTAGTTTGGGCTACCGGACAGGGGTGATTACCTATGGCTACACCTTC.